This T cell receptor (beta chain) is from a study of CD8+ T cells in alopecia areata. Extracted RNA was reverse transcribed into cDNA, the sequencing template. Produced via immunoSEQ multiplex PCR; TCRdb's table is partial and in-frame only. Of 150,000 to 200,000 clones in the sample, around 64% were seen once. Concerning this clone: The antigen remains unidentified.

Treatment here: oral pan-JAK inhibitor, 5-10 mg twice daily. Study results and caveats: In scalp and blood, many expanded lesional clones persisted during tofacitinib. Scalp specimens additionally yield sequences from normal skin's resident alphabeta T cells. Across lesional scalp, and particularly alopecia totalis/universalis, clonality surpassed that of normal scalp.

This CDR3 region has 12 residues. The ends lost 2 bases at V and 5 bases at J; junction bases unmatched: 3. Germline CDR1 reads GTSNPN; CDR2 reads SVGIG (reference sequence). The receptor comes from a human donor with alopecia areata. The chain links TRBV30 to TRBJ2-7, with 7 bases fitting TRBD2. The sample in question was CD4+ T cells sorted from blood, obtained around week 50, from a patient treated with tofacitinib. CDR3: CAWSSTSDEQYF. Here the CDR3 DNA reads TGTGCCTGGAGTTCCACTAGCGACGAGCAGTACTTC. The variable domain in full, completed from reference TRBV30 and TRBJ2-7, reads SQTIHQWPATLVQPVGSPLSLECTVEGTSNPNLYWYRQAAGRGLQLLFYSVGIGQISSEVPQNLSASRPQDRQFILSSKKLLLSDSGFYLCAWSSTSDEQYFGPGTRLTVT.